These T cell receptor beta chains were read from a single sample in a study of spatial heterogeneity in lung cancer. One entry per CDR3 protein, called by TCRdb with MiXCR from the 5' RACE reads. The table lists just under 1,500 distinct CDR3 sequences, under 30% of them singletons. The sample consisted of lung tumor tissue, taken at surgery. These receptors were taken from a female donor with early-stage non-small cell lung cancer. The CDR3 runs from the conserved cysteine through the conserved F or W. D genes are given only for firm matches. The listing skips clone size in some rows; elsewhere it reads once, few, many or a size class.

cdr3_aa: CASSPRTGGTEQYF
cdr3_nt: TGTGCCAGCAGTCCCCGGACAGGGGGCACGGAGCAGTACTTC
clone_size: large
d_call: TRBD1
v_call: TRBV27
j_call: TRBJ2-7

cdr3_aa: CASNPGGSGTDTQYF
cdr3_nt: TGTGCCAGCAACCCCGGGGGTAGCGGCACAGATACGCAGTATTTT
clone_size: few
d_call: -
v_call: TRBV7-2
j_call: TRBJ2-3

cdr3_aa: CSATRAGGSTDTQYF
cdr3_nt: TGCAGTGCTACCCGGGCTGGGGGAAGCACAGATACGCAGTATTTT
clone_size: large
d_call: -
v_call: TRBV20-1
j_call: TRBJ2-3

cdr3_aa: CASRNQQGNTEAFF
cdr3_nt: TGTGCCAGCAGAAATCAACAGGGGAACACTGAAGCTTTCTTT
clone_size: -
d_call: -
v_call: TRBV28
j_call: TRBJ1-1

cdr3_aa: CASSPSTGVTQYF
cdr3_nt: TGTGCCAGCAGCCCATCCACAGGGGTCACGCAGTATTTT
clone_size: large
d_call: TRBD1
v_call: TRBV7-2
j_call: TRBJ2-3

cdr3_aa: CASSAGQGTYNEQFF
cdr3_nt: TGTGCCAGCAGCGCCGGACAGGGAACCTACAATGAGCAGTTCTTC
clone_size: few
d_call: TRBD1
v_call: TRBV9
j_call: TRBJ2-1

cdr3_aa: CASSGYEQYF
cdr3_nt: TGTGCCAGCAGTGGTTACGAGCAGTACTTC
clone_size: large
d_call: -
v_call: TRBV2
j_call: TRBJ2-7

cdr3_aa: CASSDGFGGTTGELFF
cdr3_nt: TGTGCCAGCAGTGACGGTTTTGGGGGCACTACCGGGGAGCTGTTTTTT
clone_size: -
d_call: -
v_call: TRBV6-4
j_call: TRBJ2-2

cdr3_aa: CASSPSGGRNIQYF
cdr3_nt: TGTGCCAGCAGCCCGTCGGGAGGAAGGAACATTCAGTACTTC
clone_size: large
d_call: TRBD2
v_call: TRBV3-1
j_call: TRBJ2-4

cdr3_aa: CASSLAGQSYEQYF
cdr3_nt: TGTGCCAGCAGTCTAGCGGGTCAATCCTACGAGCAGTACTTC
clone_size: few
d_call: TRBD2
v_call: TRBV28
j_call: TRBJ2-7

cdr3_aa: CSARVEGRSNEKLFF
cdr3_nt: TGCAGTGCTAGAGTCGAAGGGCGATCCAATGAAAAACTGTTTTTT
clone_size: -
d_call: -
v_call: TRBV20-1
j_call: TRBJ1-4

cdr3_aa: CATRFGASTDTQYF
cdr3_nt: TGTGCCACCAGATTCGGAGCTAGCACAGATACGCAGTATTTT
clone_size: large
d_call: -
v_call: TRBV15
j_call: TRBJ2-3

cdr3_aa: CASSSREWRDTQYF
cdr3_nt: TGTGCCAGCAGTAGCCGGGAATGGAGAGATACGCAGTATTTT
clone_size: medium-sized
d_call: -
v_call: TRBV7-9
j_call: TRBJ2-3

cdr3_aa: CAWSGPTQYF
cdr3_nt: TGTGCCTGGAGTGGCCCCACGCAGTATTTT
clone_size: few
d_call: -
v_call: TRBV30
j_call: TRBJ2-3

cdr3_aa: CASSQEWEASTDTQYF
cdr3_nt: TGTGCCAGCAGCCAAGAGTGGGAGGCGAGCACAGATACGCAGTATTTT
clone_size: large
d_call: -
v_call: TRBV3-1
j_call: TRBJ2-3

cdr3_aa: CARSGRPYGYTF
cdr3_nt: TGTGCCAGATCGGGACGGCCCTATGGCTACACCTTC
clone_size: medium-sized
d_call: -
v_call: TRBV18
j_call: TRBJ1-2

cdr3_aa: CASSVAGQGDEKLFF
cdr3_nt: TGTGCCAGCAGCGTAGCTGGCCAGGGGGACGAAAAACTGTTTTTT
clone_size: -
d_call: TRBD1
v_call: TRBV9
j_call: TRBJ1-4

cdr3_aa: CASSTPGGTTGELFF
cdr3_nt: TGTGCCAGCAGCACCCCGGGGGGAACCACCGGGGAGCTGTTTTTT
clone_size: -
d_call: TRBD2
v_call: TRBV5-4
j_call: TRBJ2-2

cdr3_aa: CASTPYLGAGGYTF
cdr3_nt: TGTGCCAGCACTCCCTACTTGGGGGCTGGAGGCTACACCTTC
clone_size: medium-sized
d_call: -
v_call: TRBV12-3/TRBV12-4
j_call: TRBJ1-2

cdr3_aa: CASSAGTDTQYF
cdr3_nt: TGTGCCAGCAGTGCGGGTACAGATACGCAGTATTTT
clone_size: -
d_call: -
v_call: TRBV2
j_call: TRBJ2-3

cdr3_aa: CASSEGTSGSTDTQYF
cdr3_nt: TGTGCCAGCAGTGAAGGGACTAGCGGTAGCACAGATACGCAGTATTTT
clone_size: -
d_call: TRBD2
v_call: TRBV2
j_call: TRBJ2-3

cdr3_aa: CAWRLAGEGTDTQYF
cdr3_nt: TGTGCCTGGAGGCTGGCGGGAGAGGGGACAGATACGCAGTATTTT
clone_size: -
d_call: TRBD2
v_call: TRBV30
j_call: TRBJ2-3

cdr3_aa: CASGGRGLFKNIQYF
cdr3_nt: TGTGCCAGTGGGGGCAGGGGGCTTTTCAAAAACATTCAGTACTTC
clone_size: -
d_call: TRBD1
v_call: TRBV6-2/TRBV6-3
j_call: TRBJ2-4

cdr3_aa: CASSRTPAWAETQYF
cdr3_nt: TGTGCCAGCAGTCGGACCCCCGCCTGGGCAGAGACCCAGTACTTC
clone_size: -
d_call: -
v_call: TRBV27
j_call: TRBJ2-5

cdr3_aa: CASSLVRGEQYF
cdr3_nt: TGTGCCAGCAGCTTGGTCCGTGGCGAGCAGTACTTC
clone_size: medium-sized
d_call: -
v_call: TRBV5-6
j_call: TRBJ2-7

cdr3_aa: CASSLIADTGELFF
cdr3_nt: TGCGCCAGCAGCTTGATCGCAGACACCGGGGAGCTGTTTTTT
clone_size: -
d_call: -
v_call: TRBV5-1
j_call: TRBJ2-2

cdr3_aa: CSVRTASTDTQYF
cdr3_nt: TGCAGCGTAAGGACGGCTAGCACAGATACGCAGTATTTT
clone_size: medium-sized
d_call: -
v_call: TRBV29-1
j_call: TRBJ2-3

cdr3_aa: CAIQGSRVNTEAFF
cdr3_nt: TGTGCCATACAGGGGTCCAGGGTGAACACTGAAGCTTTCTTT
clone_size: -
d_call: TRBD1
v_call: TRBV10-3
j_call: TRBJ1-1

cdr3_aa: CASSFGLAEGYEQFF
cdr3_nt: TGTGCCAGCAGCTTTGGACTAGCGGAGGGCTATGAGCAGTTCTTC
clone_size: large
d_call: TRBD2
v_call: TRBV7-3
j_call: TRBJ2-1

cdr3_aa: CASSLGRDVYEQYF
cdr3_nt: TGTGCCAGCAGCTTGGGCAGGGACGTCTACGAGCAGTACTTC
clone_size: large
d_call: -
v_call: TRBV3-1
j_call: TRBJ2-7

cdr3_aa: CASSLVAKNIQYF
cdr3_nt: TGTGCCAGCAGCCTTGTAGCCAAAAACATTCAGTACTTC
clone_size: few
d_call: -
v_call: TRBV7-2
j_call: TRBJ2-4

cdr3_aa: CSVSRDETQYF
cdr3_nt: TGCAGTGTCTCGCGGGACGAGACCCAGTACTTC
clone_size: large
d_call: -
v_call: TRBV20-1
j_call: TRBJ2-5

cdr3_aa: CASSPRTSADTQYF
cdr3_nt: TGTGCCAGCAGCCCCCGGACTAGCGCAGATACGCAGTATTTT
clone_size: large
d_call: TRBD2
v_call: TRBV11-2
j_call: TRBJ2-3

cdr3_aa: CASSPLTGESYNEQFF
cdr3_nt: TGTGCCAGCAGCCCTCTGACCGGGGAGTCCTACAATGAGCAGTTCTTC
clone_size: large
d_call: -
v_call: TRBV3-1
j_call: TRBJ2-1

cdr3_aa: CASSSHLGQDSYGYTF
cdr3_nt: TGTGCCAGCAGCTCGCATCTAGGACAGGATTCCTATGGCTACACCTTC
clone_size: large
d_call: TRBD1
v_call: TRBV7-9
j_call: TRBJ1-2

cdr3_aa: CATSRGQAGNEQFF
cdr3_nt: TGTGCCACCAGCAGAGGACAGGCTGGCAATGAGCAGTTCTTC
clone_size: medium-sized
d_call: -
v_call: TRBV15
j_call: TRBJ2-1

cdr3_aa: CASKDGHEELHQPQHF
cdr3_nt: TGTGCCAGCAAAGATGGGCACGAGGAGCTTCATCAGCCCCAGCATTTT
clone_size: -
d_call: -
v_call: TRBV6-1
j_call: TRBJ1-5

cdr3_aa: CASKNRLAGDGEQYF
cdr3_nt: TGTGCCAGTAAAAATAGACTAGCGGGAGACGGTGAGCAGTACTTC
clone_size: few
d_call: TRBD2
v_call: TRBV19
j_call: TRBJ2-7